These 13 T cell receptor beta chains were all obtained from the same sample, sequenced in a study of CD8+CD57+ T cells in acquired aplastic anemia. The template for TCR beta VDJ and CDR3 sequence profiling was genomic DNA. TCRdb re-analysed the reads in MiXCR, keeping a single row per CDR3 protein. The sample carries over 250,000 distinct CDR3 sequences, 56% recorded once. All sequencing subjects had displayed CD8+CD57+ cell expansion on flow cytometry. Sequenced: sorted CD4+, CD8+, or CD8+CD57+ T cells (not recorded which) from PBMCs. These receptor sequences come from a human donor with aplastic anemia.

The CDR3 loop is CSASPAGAVEQYF. The CDR3 nucleotides read TGCAGTGCTAGTCCAGCGGGAGCCGTCGAGCAGTACTTC. The chain links TRBV20-1 to TRBJ2-7; 8 bases fit TRBD2. V lost 3 bases, J lost 6 bases, and 7 bases stayed unmatched. Per germline, CDR1 DFQATT and CDR2 SNEGSKA (reference sequence). The CDR3 is made up of 13 amino acids.

Note on this clonotype: At one end, the junction sequence differs from germline, possibly due to a read error. V and J are TRBV15 and TRBJ1-6, with TRBD1 as a possible D gene (5 bases). This CDR3 has 17 amino acids. Germline V gene sequence: CDR1 LNHNV, CDR2 YYDKDF (reference sequence). The CDR3 DNA sequence: TGTGCCACCAGCAGGAGCAGGGAGAGCTCCTATAATTCAACCCTCCACTTT. It translates to CATSRSRESSYNSTLHF. Together with reference TRBV15 and TRBJ1-6, the CDR3 gives the full variable domain: DAMVIQNPRYQVTQFGKPVTLSCSQTLNHNVMYWYQQKSSQAPKLLFHYYDKDFNNEADTPDNFQSRRPNTSFCFLDIRSPGLGDTAMYLCATSRSRESSYNSTLHFGNGTRLTVT.

In its sample, this clonotype was seen many times. The chain joins TRBV7-9 to TRBJ2-7, with TRBD1 matching 10 bases. This CDR3 is 14 amino acids long. The germline V gene encodes CDR1 SEHNR and CDR2 FQNEAQ (reference sequence). V trimming: 5 bases; J trimming: 6 bases; junction bases outside the gene matches: 7. The DNA for the CDR3 is TGTGCCAGCAGCCTGACAGGGGGCGCAGCCGAGCAGTACTTC. Translating it yields CASSLTGGAAEQYF.

CDR3 region: CSAKVPDTQYF. Written as DNA, the CDR3 is TGCAGTGCCAAAGTCCCAGATACGCAGTATTTT. The V and J genes are TRBV20-1 and TRBJ2-3; no clear D gene. Trimming pared 6 bases from V and 4 bases from J, leaving 8 bases between. Germline CDR1 reads DFQATT; CDR2 reads SNEGSKA (reference sequence). The CDR3 spans 11 residues.

This clonotype has only a few counts. The chain uses TRBV18 and TRBJ1-3; D may be TRBD1 (6 bases). The CDR3 is made up of 15 amino acids. Trimming pared 0 bases from V and 2 bases from J, leaving 8 bases between. The V gene's germline CDR1 is KGHSH and CDR2 LQKENI. The CDR3 DNA is TGTGCCAGCTCACCACCGAACAGGGCTGGAAACACCATATATTTT. As protein: CASSPPNRAGNTIYF.

This clonotype was recorded at least ten times. It may be a read error: a sequence one base away is much more abundant. CDR3 protein: CASSYRGRESPLHF. The CDR3 region has the DNA TGTGCCAGCAGTTACCGTGGCAGGGAATCACCCCTCCACTTT. V and J are TRBV6-6 and TRBJ1-6, with D possibly TRBD1 on 5 matching bases. V was trimmed by 2 bases and J by 10 bases, leaving 12 bases between them. CDR3 length: 14 amino acids. From germline, CDR1 is MNHNY and CDR2 SVGAGI (reference sequence).

The V call is TRBV19, the J call TRBJ2-2, with TRBD2 as a possible D gene (6 bases). The CDR3 is 16 residues long. V was cut by 7 bases and J by 4 bases, with 19 bases left in between. CDR1 is LNHDA and CDR2 is SQIVND in the germline V gene (reference sequence). The chain's CDR3 is CASTRLAGKGTGELFF. DNA of the CDR3: TGTGCCAGTACCCGGTTGGCGGGAAAGGGCACCGGGGAGCTGTTTTTT.

The chain is built from TRBV7-2 and TRBJ2-3; TRBD1 is a possible D gene (6 bases). The germline V gene encodes CDR1 SGHTA and CDR2 FQGNSA. V was clipped by 1 base and J by 6 bases, with 11 bases between them. This CDR3 spans 14 amino acids. CDR3 sequence: CASSLVQGRDTQYF. The CDR3 DNA reads TGTGCCAGCAGCTTAGTACAGGGTAGGGATACGCAGTATTTT. Full variable domain (outside the CDR3, taken from reference TRBV7-2 and TRBJ2-3): GAGVSQSPSNKVTEKGKDVELRCDPISGHTALYWYRQSLGQGLEFLIYFQGNSAPDKSGLPSDRFSAERTGGSVSTLTIQRTQQEDSAVYLCASSLVQGRDTQYFGPGTRLTVL.

The J gene is TRBJ2-7, the V gene TRBV24-1; 7 bases map to TRBD2. The CDR3 sequence is 14 residues long. The trim removed 2 bases at V and 7 bases at J, leaving 7 bases unmatched. Germline assignment: CDR1 KGHDR and CDR2 SFDVKD. CDR3: CATSDSGTTREQYF. The DNA for the CDR3 is TGTGCCACCAGTGATTCCGGGACTACCCGAGAGCAGTACTTC.

This rearrangement joins TRBV20-1 to TRBJ2-7, with 13 positions matching TRBD2. V lost 6 bases to trimming and J lost 1 base; unmatched junction nucleotides: 6. From germline, CDR1 is DFQATT and CDR2 SNEGSKA (reference sequence). The CDR3 is 15 amino acids. CDR3 DNA sequence: TGCAGTGCCGACGGACTAGCGGGAGTTTCCTACGAGCAGTACTTC. Its protein is CSADGLAGVSYEQYF.

This chain connects TRBV20-1 to TRBJ1-5; TRBD1 might be the D (6 bases). Deletions cut 2 bases from V and 4 bases from J, with 21 bases between. The CDR3 contains 17 residues. Germline V CDR1 and CDR2: DFQATT, SNEGSKA (reference sequence). The CDR3 sequence is CSARFIAGGQGNQPQHF. The CDR3 DNA sequence: TGCAGTGCTAGATTTATAGCGGGGGGGCAGGGAAATCAGCCCCAGCATTTT.

V gene TRBV20-1 combines with J gene TRBJ2-3, with 9 bases that match TRBD2. The CDR3 runs 14 residues. V dropped 1 base and J dropped 5; count of bases not matched to a gene: 4. Germline V gives CDR1 DFQATT, CDR2 SNEGSKA (reference sequence). CDR3 protein: CSARVAGDLDTQYF. CDR3 DNA sequence: TGCAGTGCTAGAGTAGCGGGGGATCTAGATACGCAGTATTTT.

In its sample, this clonotype was seen many times. The V gene is TRBV15, the J gene TRBJ2-7; TRBD2 aligns across 7 bases. V shed 3 bases, J shed 4 bases, and the junction held 6 bases outside the gene matches. CDR1 is LNHNV, CDR2 YYDKDF, per germline (reference sequence). CDR3 length: 14 amino acids. CDR3 protein: CATSRGGGGYEQYF. Written as DNA, the CDR3 is TGTGCCACCAGCAGGGGTGGGGGGGGATACGAGCAGTACTTC.